These 17 T cell receptor beta chains were sequenced from one sample in a study of identical twins. Each CDR3 protein is one row after TCRdb ran MiXCR on the 5' RACE reads. Counted here are 650,000 to 750,000 distinct CDR3 sequences, about 20% occurring once; the ten biggest clones make up about 4.5%. These data also featured in a second study, about T cells expressing NK-cell markers.

Material: PBMCs. The origin of the receptors is a woman in her late teens or twenties in good health.

This sequence joins TRBV12-3 or TRBV12-4 and TRBJ1-4; the D gene is possibly TRBD1 (6 bases). V was cut by 2 bases and J by 3 bases, with 10 bases left in between. This CDR3 is 15 amino acids long. The CDR3 spells CASSLRAGANEKLFF. The CDR3 bases are TGTGCCAGCAGTTTAAGGGCAGGGGCTAATGAAAAACTGTTTTTT.

A few counts support this clonotype. This chain links TRBV12-3 or TRBV12-4 with TRBJ2-2; D gene uncertain. The V end was cut by 3 bases, the J end by 7 bases, with 9 bases between. CDR3 length equals 13 residues. CDR3 nucleotide sequence: TGTGCCAGCAGTTTCGACCTGGACGGGGAGCTGTTTTTT. Amino acids: CASSFDLDGELFF.

The chain has TRBV5-1 and TRBJ2-3, with 7 bases that match TRBD1. This CDR3 comprises 15 residues. The V gene end was trimmed by 2 bases and the J gene end by 0 bases; junction bases not matched to a gene: 3. Germline V gene data show CDR1 as SGHRS and CDR2 as YFSETQ. The DNA of the CDR3 is TGCGCCAGCAGCTTCAAGGGGGCAAGCACAGATACGCAGTATTTT. Translating gives CASSFKGASTDTQYF.

There are a few counts of this clonotype. The chain recombines TRBV20-1 with TRBJ2-3; D uncertain. The V gene lost 6 bases and the J gene lost 4 bases, with 8 bases spanning the gap. The CDR3 is made up of 11 amino acids. The germline CDR1 and CDR2 sequences are DFQATT and SNEGSKA (reference sequence). CDR3 amino acids: CSAQRADTQYF. CDR3 bases: TGCAGTGCCCAACGTGCAGATACGCAGTATTTT.

The chain combines TRBV10-1 with TRBJ2-1; tentatively, D is TRBD1 (6 bases). This CDR3 spans 13 amino acids. The V and J ends lost 3 bases and 10 bases respectively, with 13 bases between them. Germline CDR1 and CDR2: WNHNN and SYGVQD (reference sequence). This chain's CDR3 is CASSDNRVAEQFF. The CDR3 DNA is TGCGCCAGCAGTGATAACAGGGTGGCGGAGCAGTTCTTC.

This clonotype was observed a few times. The V call is TRBV11-2, the J call TRBJ2-3; 14 bases line up with TRBD2. Germline lookup yields CDR1 SGHAT and CDR2 FQNNGV. There are 18 residues in the CDR3. The V and J ends lost 5 bases and 2 bases, in that order; junction bases with no gene match: 9. In nucleotides, the CDR3 is TGTGCCAGCAGCCCTACCCGACTAGCGGGAGGGAACACAGATACGCAGTATTTT. This translates into CASSPTRLAGGNTDTQYF.

This clonotype was seen more than once but under ten times. This chain links TRBV6-1 with TRBJ2-1; either TRBD1 or TRBD2 may supply D (6 bases each). The V and J ends lost 7 bases and 10 bases respectively, with 17 bases between them. This CDR3 has 13 residues. Germline lookup yields CDR1 MNHNS and CDR2 SASEGT. CDR3: CASMVTGGGEQFF. The CDR3 nucleotides are TGTGCCAGCATGGTCACCGGAGGGGGAGAGCAGTTCTTC.

The V call is TRBV12-3 or TRBV12-4, the J call TRBJ2-2; perhaps TRBD1 as D (6 bases). This CDR3 spans 13 amino acids. V lost 6 bases, J lost 7 bases, and 12 bases lay in between. The CDR3 bases are TGTGCCAGCAGCACAGGGCCGATCGGGGAGCTGTTTTTT. This encodes CASSTGPIGELFF.

The table lists this clonotype with a few counts. The chain uses TRBV5-1 and TRBJ2-1; the D is unclear. Germline V CDR1 and CDR2: SGHRS, YFSETQ. V was cut by 3 bases and J by 5 bases, with 18 bases left in between. The CDR3 is made up of 16 amino acids. The DNA of the CDR3 is TGCGCCAGCAGCTCCGCGATTACGGGTCTTAACAATGAGCAGTTCTTC. It codes for CASSSAITGLNNEQFF. Filled out from reference TRBV5-1 and TRBJ2-1, the complete variable domain reads KAGVTQTPRYLIKTRGQQVTLSCSPISGHRSVSWYQQTPGQGLQFLFEYFSETQRNKGNFPGRFSGRQFSNSRSEMNVSTLELGDSALYLCASSSAITGLNNEQFFGPGTRLTVL.

The rearrangement links TRBV25-1 to TRBJ1-1; D remains ambiguous. CDR3 length equals 14 residues. Germline CDR1 MGHDK, CDR2 SYGVNS. Trimming took 3 bases from V and 5 from J, leaving 13 bases between them. CDR3 sequence (DNA): TGTGCCAGCAGTGACCCCGGGAGGTTGACTGAAGCTTTCTTT. It is translated as CASSDPGRLTEAFF.

Turning to this clonotype: Possible read error: a much larger clone is one base away. This chain joins TRBV11-3 and TRBJ2-1; 11 bases are shared with TRBD2. Unmatched junction bases numbered 3, after V lost 5 bases and J lost 3 bases. Germline loops: CDR1 SGHNT, CDR2 YENEEA. CDR3 length: 15 residues. CDR3 protein: CASSAGLADYNEQFF. Written as DNA, the CDR3 is TGTGCCAGCAGCGCGGGACTAGCGGACTACAATGAGCAGTTCTTC.

The chain has TRBV5-1 and TRBJ2-3; a possible D gene is TRBD2 (6 bases). CDR1 SGHRS and CDR2 YFSETQ come from the germline V gene. The CDR3 is 17 residues long. V lost 2 bases and J 0 bases, leaving 16 bases between the germline ends. CDR3 coding DNA: TGCGCCAGCAGCTTACTACCGACTAGTACTAGCACAGATACGCAGTATTTT. Its protein is CASSLLPTSTSTDTQYF. Full variable domain (rest looked up from reference TRBV5-1 and TRBJ2-3): KAGVTQTPRYLIKTRGQQVTLSCSPISGHRSVSWYQQTPGQGLQFLFEYFSETQRNKGNFPGRFSGRQFSNSRSEMNVSTLELGDSALYLCASSLLPTSTSTDTQYFGPGTRLTVL.

This clonotype has a handful of counts. CDR3 sequence reads: CAISEGLAGVTDTQYF. In DNA, the CDR3 is TGTGCCATCAGTGAAGGACTAGCGGGAGTCACAGATACGCAGTATTTT. The V gene is TRBV10-3, the J gene TRBJ2-3; 13 positions agree with TRBD2. The germline V gene has CDR1 ENHRY and CDR2 SYGVKD. The CDR3 consists of 16 residues. The V gene end was trimmed by 3 bases and the J gene end by 2 bases; junction bases not matched to a gene: 2.

In this sample, this clonotype turned up a few times. The chain uses TRBV27 and TRBJ2-5; the match to TRBD2 covers 7 bases. V shed 0 bases, J shed 7 bases, and the junction held 5 bases outside the gene matches. The CDR3 has 14 amino acids. Germline V lookup: CDR1 MNHEY, CDR2 SMNVEV (reference sequence). The CDR3 nucleotides are TGTGCCAGCAGTTTATCGGCGGGGGTGGGGACCCAGTACTTC. It is translated as CASSLSAGVGTQYF.

This clonotype was seen ten or more times. This chain connects TRBV29-1 to TRBJ2-1, with TRBD2 identical over 9 bases. The trim removed 6 bases at V and 5 bases at J, leaving 8 bases unmatched. CDR1 and CDR2 from the germline V gene are SQVTM and ANQGSEA. The CDR3 has 14 amino acids. CDR3 in amino acids: CSVSPSGTDNEQFF. DNA of the CDR3: TGCAGCGTCTCGCCTAGCGGGACCGACAATGAGCAGTTCTTC.

V and J are TRBV4-2 and TRBJ2-1, with TRBD2 matching 13 bases. The germline V gene encodes CDR1 LGHNA and CDR2 YNFKEQ. Trimming took 2 bases from V and 9 from J; bases not matched to a gene: 10. CDR3 length: 17 amino acids. CDR3 amino acids: CASSQILAGGQEGEQFF. Here the CDR3 DNA reads TGTGCCAGCAGCCAAATACTAGCGGGGGGGCAGGAGGGTGAGCAGTTCTTC.

The chain links TRBV20-1 to TRBJ2-7; D perhaps matches TRBD1 (5 bases). The CDR3 extends over 12 amino acids. The V and J ends lost 2 bases and 5 bases respectively, with 10 bases between them. The V gene's germline CDR1 is DFQATT and CDR2 SNEGSKA (reference sequence). This CDR3 is CSARMGPHEQYF. The CDR3 coding sequence is TGCAGTGCTAGAATGGGGCCCCACGAGCAGTACTTC.